The present T cell receptor beta chain was sequenced within a study of blood T cells in healthy people across ages. Study results and caveats: With age, beta diversity per million T cells declined roughly linearly, significantly by 40. Changes seen in expanded clonotypes were possibly confounded by donor CMV status left unknown. Fewer expanded clones and more diversity marked long-lived versus aged donors.

The CDR3 is 14 amino acids. Germline values: CDR1 SGHDN, CDR2 FVKESK. With 2 bases clipped from V and 5 bases from J, the junction kept 6 bases outside the gene matches. Isolation of PBMCs gave at least 7 million cells per sample. It was with a sample-barcoded 5' primer and a J-beta primer mix that a second PCR of roughly 6 to 12 cycles was run. MiXCR was run by TCRdb on the 5' RACE reads, yielding one entry per CDR3 protein. The table has approximately 1,000,000 distinct CDR3 sequences, less than 50% seen once; the top ten hold approximately 19%. Regarding this clonotype: What it recognizes is unknown.

This TCR came from a woman aged 55-69 years in good health. This chain uses TRBV14 with TRBJ2-7, with TRBD1 identical over 7 bases. Specimen: blood. The CDR3 DNA follows: TGTGCCAGCAGCCAACTGACAGGGAGCCACGAGCAGTACTTC. Protein: CASSQLTGSHEQYF. The entire variable domain, with the rest obtained from reference TRBV14 and TRBJ2-7, is as follows: EAGVTQFPSHSVIEKGQTVTLRCDPISGHDNLYWYRRVMGKEIKFLLHFVKESKQDESGMPNNRFLAERTGGTYSTLKVQPAELEDSGVYFCASSQLTGSHEQYFGPGTRLTVT.